This TCR beta chain was found in a study of OX40 agonist ivuxolimab in advanced cancers. Looking at the study overall: The study enrolled dose-escalation patients with hepatocellular carcinoma, melanoma, renal cell or head and neck cancer. In three patients, partial responses were observed, one with hepatocellular carcinoma and two with cutaneous melanoma.

It was autoimmune disease history or systemic immunosuppression that excluded patients. Points from the study as a whole: Average numbers of expanded clones were greater in CD8+ T cells than in CD4+.

The length of the CDR3 is 15 residues. From germline, CDR1 is SGHTA and CDR2 FQGNSA. J lost 4 bases, V lost 4 bases, and 2 bases had no gene match. TCRdb keeps only in-frame clones here, not all; method: immunoSEQ multiplex PCR. Counted here are more than 85,000 clones, 75% to 95% occurring once; the ten biggest clones make up 0.25% to 0.35%. For this clone: The antigen is unknown.

Source: CD4+ or CD8+ T cells sorted from blood, taken in a trial of the OX40 agonist ivuxolimab. The source of this sequence is an adult with an advanced solid tumor such as melanoma, head and neck, liver or kidney cancer. This chain joins TRBV7-2 and TRBJ2-4, with 12 bases matching TRBD2. The CDR3 bases are TGTGCCAGCAGCTCGGGACTAGCGGGTAAAAACATTCAGTACTTC. Translated: CASSSGLAGKNIQYF. The variable domain in full, completed from reference TRBV7-2 and TRBJ2-4, reads GAGVSQSPSNKVTEKGKDVELRCDPISGHTALYWYRQSLGQGLEFLIYFQGNSAPDKSGLPSDRFSAERTGGSVSTLTIQRTQQEDSAVYLCASSSGLAGKNIQYFGAGTRLSVL.